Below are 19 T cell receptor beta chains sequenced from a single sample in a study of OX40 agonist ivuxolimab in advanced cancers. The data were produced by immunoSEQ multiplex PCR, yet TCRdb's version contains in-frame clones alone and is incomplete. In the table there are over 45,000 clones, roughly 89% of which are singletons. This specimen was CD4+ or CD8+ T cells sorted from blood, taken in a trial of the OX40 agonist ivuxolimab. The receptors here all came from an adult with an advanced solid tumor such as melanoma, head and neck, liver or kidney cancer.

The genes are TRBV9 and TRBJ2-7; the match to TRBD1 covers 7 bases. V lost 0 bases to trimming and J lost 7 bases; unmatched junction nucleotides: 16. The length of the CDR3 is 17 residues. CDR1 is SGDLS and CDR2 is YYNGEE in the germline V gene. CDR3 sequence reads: CASSVVPSAGGLGEQYF. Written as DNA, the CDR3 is TGTGCCAGCAGCGTAGTACCCTCGGCAGGGGGATTGGGGGAGCAGTACTTC.

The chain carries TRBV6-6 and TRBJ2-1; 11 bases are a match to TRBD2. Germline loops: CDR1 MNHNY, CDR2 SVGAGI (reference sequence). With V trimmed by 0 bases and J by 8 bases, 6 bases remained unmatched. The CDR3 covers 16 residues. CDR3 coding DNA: TGTGCCAGCAGTTACTCGCCCCTAGCGGGAGGAGATGAGCAGTTCTTC. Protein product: CASSYSPLAGGDEQFF.

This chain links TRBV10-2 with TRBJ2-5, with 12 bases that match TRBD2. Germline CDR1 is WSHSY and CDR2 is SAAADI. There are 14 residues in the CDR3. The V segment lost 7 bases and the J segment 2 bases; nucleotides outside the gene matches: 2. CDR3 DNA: TGCGCCAGCACGGGACTAGCGGGTCAAGAGACCCAGTACTTC. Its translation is CASTGLAGQETQYF.

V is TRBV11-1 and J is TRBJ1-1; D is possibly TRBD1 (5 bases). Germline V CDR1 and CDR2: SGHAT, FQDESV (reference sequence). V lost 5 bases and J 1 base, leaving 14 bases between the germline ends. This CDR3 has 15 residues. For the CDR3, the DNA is TGTGCCAGCAGCGCGAGGGACTGGCGGAACACTGAAGCTTTCTTT. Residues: CASSARDWRNTEAFF.

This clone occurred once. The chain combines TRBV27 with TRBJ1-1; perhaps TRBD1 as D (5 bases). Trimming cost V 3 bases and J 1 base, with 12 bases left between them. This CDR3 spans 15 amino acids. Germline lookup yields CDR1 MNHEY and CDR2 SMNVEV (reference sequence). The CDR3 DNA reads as TGTGCCAGCAGTTTCCTCTCGGACACGAACACTGAAGCTTTCTTT. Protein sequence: CASSFLSDTNTEAFF.

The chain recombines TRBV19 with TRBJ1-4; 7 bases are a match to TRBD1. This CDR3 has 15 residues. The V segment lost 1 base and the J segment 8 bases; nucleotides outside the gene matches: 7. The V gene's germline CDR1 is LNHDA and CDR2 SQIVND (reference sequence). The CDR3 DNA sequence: TGTGCCAGTAGTATAGCGATCCGGGACAGCGAAAAACTGTTTTTT. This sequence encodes CASSIAIRDSEKLFF.

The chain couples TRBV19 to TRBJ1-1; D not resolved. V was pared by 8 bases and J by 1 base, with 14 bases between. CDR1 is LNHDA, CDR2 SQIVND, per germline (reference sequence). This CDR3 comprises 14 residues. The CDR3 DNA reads TGTGCCAGTCTTACTCGTGGGAGGAACACTGAAGCTTTCTTT. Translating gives CASLTRGRNTEAFF.

The CDR3 DNA is TGTGCCAGCTCACCGCCTTCCCGGGGTTATGAGCAGTTCTTC. As protein: CASSPPSRGYEQFF. The V and J genes are TRBV18 and TRBJ2-1; weak D call: TRBD2 (5 bases). Germline V gene data show CDR1 as KGHSH and CDR2 as LQKENI. Trimming stripped 3 bases from V and 8 bases from J, with 14 bases between. CDR3 size: 14 residues.

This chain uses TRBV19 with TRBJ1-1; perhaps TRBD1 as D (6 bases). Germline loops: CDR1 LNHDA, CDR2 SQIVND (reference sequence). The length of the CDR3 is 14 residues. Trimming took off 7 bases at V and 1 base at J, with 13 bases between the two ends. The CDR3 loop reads CASIHGGQNTEAFF. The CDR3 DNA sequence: TGTGCCAGTATTCACGGGGGCCAGAACACTGAAGCTTTCTTT.

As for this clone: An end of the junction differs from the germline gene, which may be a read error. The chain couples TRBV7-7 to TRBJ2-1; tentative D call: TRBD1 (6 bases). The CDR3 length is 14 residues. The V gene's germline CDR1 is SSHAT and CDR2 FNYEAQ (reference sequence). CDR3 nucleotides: TGCGCCAGCAGCACCCGACAGGAAGGGGCTGAGCAGTTCTTC. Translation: CASSTRQEGAEQFF.

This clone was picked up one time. In DNA, the CDR3 is TGCGCCAGCAGCCAAGAGACAGGGGCATTCGGCGAAAAACTGTTTTTT. Protein: CASSQETGAFGEKLFF. The chain couples TRBV4-1 to TRBJ1-4; TRBD1 agrees at 8 bases. After removal of 0 bases from V and 8 bases from J, the junction contained 8 bases not matched to a gene. The CDR3 runs 16 residues. Per the germline V gene, CDR1 is MGHRA and CDR2 is YSYEKL.

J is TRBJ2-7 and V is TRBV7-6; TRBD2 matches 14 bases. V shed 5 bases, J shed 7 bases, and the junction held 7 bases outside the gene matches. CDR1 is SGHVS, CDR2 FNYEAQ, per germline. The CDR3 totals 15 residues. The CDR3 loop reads CASSPGTSGGWEQYF. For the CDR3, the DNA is TGTGCCAGCAGCCCTGGGACTAGCGGGGGATGGGAGCAGTACTTC.

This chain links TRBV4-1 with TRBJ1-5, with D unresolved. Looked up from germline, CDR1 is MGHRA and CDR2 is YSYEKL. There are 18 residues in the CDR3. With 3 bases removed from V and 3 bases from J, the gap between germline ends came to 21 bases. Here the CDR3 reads CASSHPRLGGYVNQPQHF. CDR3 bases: TGCGCCAGCAGCCACCCGCGTCTGGGAGGGTATGTCAATCAGCCCCAGCATTTT.

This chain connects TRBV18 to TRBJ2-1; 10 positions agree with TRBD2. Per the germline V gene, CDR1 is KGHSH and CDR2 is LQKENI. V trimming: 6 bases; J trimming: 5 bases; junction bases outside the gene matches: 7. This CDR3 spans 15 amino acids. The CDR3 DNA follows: TGTGCCAGCTCGCAGACTAGCGGGCGCAACAATGAGCAGTTCTTC. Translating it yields CASSQTSGRNNEQFF.

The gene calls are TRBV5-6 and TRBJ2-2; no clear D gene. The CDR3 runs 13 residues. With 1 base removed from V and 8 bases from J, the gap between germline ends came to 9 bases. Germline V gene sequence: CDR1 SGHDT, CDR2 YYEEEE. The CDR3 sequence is CASSLKFPGELFF. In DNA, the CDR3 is TGTGCCAGCAGCTTGAAGTTTCCTGGGGAGCTGTTTTTT.

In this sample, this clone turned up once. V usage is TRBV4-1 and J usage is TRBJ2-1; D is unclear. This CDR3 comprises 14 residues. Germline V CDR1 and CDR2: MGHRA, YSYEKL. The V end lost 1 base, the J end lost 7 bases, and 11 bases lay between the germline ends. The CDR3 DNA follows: TGCGCCAGCAGCCAAGCATATGGGTGGAATGAGCAGTTCTTC. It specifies CASSQAYGWNEQFF.

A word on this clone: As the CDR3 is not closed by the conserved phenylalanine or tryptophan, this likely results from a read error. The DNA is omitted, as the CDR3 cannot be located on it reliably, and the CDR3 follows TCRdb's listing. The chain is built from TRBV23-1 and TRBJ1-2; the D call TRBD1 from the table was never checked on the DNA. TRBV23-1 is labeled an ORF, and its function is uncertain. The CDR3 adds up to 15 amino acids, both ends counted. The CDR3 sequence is CASSQSRRQGGNPLA.

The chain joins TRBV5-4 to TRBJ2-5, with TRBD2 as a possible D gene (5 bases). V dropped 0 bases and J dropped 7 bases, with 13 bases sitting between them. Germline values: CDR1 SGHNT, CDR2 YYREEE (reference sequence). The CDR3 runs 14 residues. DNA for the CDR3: TGTGCCAGCAGCTTGGGAGAGGGTGGTGGGACCCAGTACTTC. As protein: CASSLGEGGGTQYF.

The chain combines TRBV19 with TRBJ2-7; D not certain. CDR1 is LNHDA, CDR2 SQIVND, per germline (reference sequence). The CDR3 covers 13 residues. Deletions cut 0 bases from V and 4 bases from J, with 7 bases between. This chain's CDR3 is CASSIETGYEQYF. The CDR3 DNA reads TGTGCCAGTAGTATAGAGACGGGTTACGAGCAGTACTTC.